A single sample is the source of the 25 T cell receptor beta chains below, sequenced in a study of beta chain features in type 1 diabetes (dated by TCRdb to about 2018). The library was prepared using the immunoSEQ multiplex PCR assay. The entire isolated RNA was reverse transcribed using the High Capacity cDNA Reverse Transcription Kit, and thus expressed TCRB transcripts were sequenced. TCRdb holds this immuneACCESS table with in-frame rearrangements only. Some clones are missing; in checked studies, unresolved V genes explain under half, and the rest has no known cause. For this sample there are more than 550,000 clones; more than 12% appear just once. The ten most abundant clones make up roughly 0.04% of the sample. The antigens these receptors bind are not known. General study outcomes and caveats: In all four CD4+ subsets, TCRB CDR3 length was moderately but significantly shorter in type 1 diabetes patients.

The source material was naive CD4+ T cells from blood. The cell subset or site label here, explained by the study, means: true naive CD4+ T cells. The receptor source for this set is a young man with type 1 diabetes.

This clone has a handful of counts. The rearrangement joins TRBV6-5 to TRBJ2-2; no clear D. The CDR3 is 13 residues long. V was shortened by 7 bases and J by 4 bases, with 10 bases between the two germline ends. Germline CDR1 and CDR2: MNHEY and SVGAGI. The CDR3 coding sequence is TGTGCCAGCATTAAGCCAAGCACCGGGGAGCTGTTTTTT. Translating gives CASIKPSTGELFF.

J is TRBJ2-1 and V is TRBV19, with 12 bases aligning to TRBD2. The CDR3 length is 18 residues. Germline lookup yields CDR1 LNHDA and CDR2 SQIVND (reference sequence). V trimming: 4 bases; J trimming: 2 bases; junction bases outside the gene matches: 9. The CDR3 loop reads CASSRGLAGHGTYNEQFF. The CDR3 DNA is TGTGCCAGTAGTAGGGGACTAGCGGGCCACGGGACCTACAATGAGCAGTTCTTC.

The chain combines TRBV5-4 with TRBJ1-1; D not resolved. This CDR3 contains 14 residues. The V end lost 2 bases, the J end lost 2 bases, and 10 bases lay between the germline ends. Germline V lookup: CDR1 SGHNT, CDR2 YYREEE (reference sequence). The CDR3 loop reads CASSFGLINTEAFF. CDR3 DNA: TGTGCCAGCAGCTTCGGGCTGATTAACACTGAAGCTTTCTTT.

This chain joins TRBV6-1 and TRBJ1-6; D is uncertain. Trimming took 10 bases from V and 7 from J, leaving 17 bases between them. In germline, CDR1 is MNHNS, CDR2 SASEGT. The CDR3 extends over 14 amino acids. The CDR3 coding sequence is TGTGCCATCCGATGGTACCAGGAGAATTCACCCCTCCACTTT. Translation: CAIRWYQENSPLHF.

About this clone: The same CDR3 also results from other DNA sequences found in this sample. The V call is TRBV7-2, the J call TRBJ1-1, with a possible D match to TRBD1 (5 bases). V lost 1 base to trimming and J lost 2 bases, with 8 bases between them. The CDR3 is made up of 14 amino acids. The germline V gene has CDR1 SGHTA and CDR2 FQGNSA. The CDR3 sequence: CASSLVGGNTEAFF. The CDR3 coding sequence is TGTGCCAGCAGCTTAGTCGGGGGAAACACTGAAGCTTTCTTT.

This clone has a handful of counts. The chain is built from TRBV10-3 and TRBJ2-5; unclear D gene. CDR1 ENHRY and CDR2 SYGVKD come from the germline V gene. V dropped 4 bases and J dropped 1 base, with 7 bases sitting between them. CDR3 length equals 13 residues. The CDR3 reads CAISGEGQETQYF. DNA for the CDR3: TGTGCCATCAGTGGAGAAGGCCAAGAGACCCAGTACTTC.

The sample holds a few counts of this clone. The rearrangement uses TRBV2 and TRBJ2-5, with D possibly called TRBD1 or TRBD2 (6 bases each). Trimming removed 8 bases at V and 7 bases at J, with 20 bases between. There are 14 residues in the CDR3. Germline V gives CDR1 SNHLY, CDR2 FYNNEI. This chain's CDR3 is CASGGPHARGTQYF. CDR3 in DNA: TGTGCCAGCGGGGGGCCCCATGCTAGGGGGACCCAGTACTTC.

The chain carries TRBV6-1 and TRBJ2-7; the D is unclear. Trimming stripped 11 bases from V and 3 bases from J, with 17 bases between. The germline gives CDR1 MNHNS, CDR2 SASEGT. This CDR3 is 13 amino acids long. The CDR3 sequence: CASSQAGYYEQYF. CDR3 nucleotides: TGTGCCTCAAGTCAGGCCGGCTACTACGAGCAGTACTTC.

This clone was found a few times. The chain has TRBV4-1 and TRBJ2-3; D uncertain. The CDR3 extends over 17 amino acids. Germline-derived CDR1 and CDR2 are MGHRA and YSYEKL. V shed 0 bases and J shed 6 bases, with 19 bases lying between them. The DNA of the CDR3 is TGCGCCAGCAGCCAAGAAGGTGGCTACTACCTTCGGGATACGCAGTATTTT. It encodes CASSQEGGYYLRDTQYF.

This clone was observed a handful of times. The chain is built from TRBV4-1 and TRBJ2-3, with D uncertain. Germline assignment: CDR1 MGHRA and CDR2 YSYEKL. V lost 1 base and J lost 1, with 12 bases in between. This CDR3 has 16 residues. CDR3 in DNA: TGCGCCAGCAGCCAAGGAGTGGAACCGCGCACAGATACGCAGTATTTT. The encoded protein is CASSQGVEPRTDTQYF.

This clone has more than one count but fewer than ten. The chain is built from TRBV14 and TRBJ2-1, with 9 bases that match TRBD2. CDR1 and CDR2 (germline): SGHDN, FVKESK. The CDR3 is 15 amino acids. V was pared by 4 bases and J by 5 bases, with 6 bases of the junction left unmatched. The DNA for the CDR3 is TGTGCCAGCAGCCCCTTGAGCGGGGGGAACAATGAGCAGTTCTTC. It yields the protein CASSPLSGGNNEQFF.

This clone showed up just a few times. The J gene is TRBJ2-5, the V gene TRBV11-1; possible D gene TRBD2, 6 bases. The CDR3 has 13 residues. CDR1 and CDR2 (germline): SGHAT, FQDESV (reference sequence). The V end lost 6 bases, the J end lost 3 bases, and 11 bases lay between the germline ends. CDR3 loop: CASSIWGEETQYF. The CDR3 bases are TGTGCCAGCAGTATATGGGGGGAAGAGACCCAGTACTTC.

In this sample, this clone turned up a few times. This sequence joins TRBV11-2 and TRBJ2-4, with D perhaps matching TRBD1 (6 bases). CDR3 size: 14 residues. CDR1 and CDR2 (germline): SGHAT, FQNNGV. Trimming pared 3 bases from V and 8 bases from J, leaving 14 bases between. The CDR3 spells CASSFVQGLDIQYF. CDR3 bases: TGTGCCAGCAGCTTTGTACAGGGATTGGACATTCAGTACTTC.

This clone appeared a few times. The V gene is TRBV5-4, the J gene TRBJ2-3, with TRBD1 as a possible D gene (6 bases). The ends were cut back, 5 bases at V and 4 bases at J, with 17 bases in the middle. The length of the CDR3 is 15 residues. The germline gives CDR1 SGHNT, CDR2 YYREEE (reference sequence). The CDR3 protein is CASRNGPRGPDTQYF. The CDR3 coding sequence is TGTGCCAGCAGGAATGGGCCCAGGGGACCAGATACGCAGTATTTT.

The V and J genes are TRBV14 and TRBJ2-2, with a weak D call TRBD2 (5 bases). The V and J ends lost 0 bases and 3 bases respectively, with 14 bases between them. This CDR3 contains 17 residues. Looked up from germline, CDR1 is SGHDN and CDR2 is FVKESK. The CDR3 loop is CASSQDHPPGYTGELFF. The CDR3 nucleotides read TGTGCCAGCAGCCAAGATCACCCTCCGGGATACACCGGGGAGCTGTTTTTT.

The chain's CDR3 is CASSLLAGVEQFF. CDR3 nucleotide sequence: TGTGCCAGCAGCTTACTAGCGGGAGTTGAGCAGTTCTTC. The V and J genes are TRBV7-2 and TRBJ2-1; 10 nucleotides align to TRBD2. V trimming: 2 bases; J trimming: 9 bases; junction bases outside the gene matches: 1. Germline loops: CDR1 SGHTA, CDR2 FQGNSA. This CDR3 is built from 13 residues.

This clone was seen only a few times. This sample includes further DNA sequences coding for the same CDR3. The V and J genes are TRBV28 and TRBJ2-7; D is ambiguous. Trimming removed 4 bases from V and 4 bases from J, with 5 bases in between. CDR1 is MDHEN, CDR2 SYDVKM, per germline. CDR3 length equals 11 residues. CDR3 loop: CASSYSYEQYF. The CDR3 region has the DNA TGTGCCAGCAGTTACTCGTACGAGCAGTACTTC.

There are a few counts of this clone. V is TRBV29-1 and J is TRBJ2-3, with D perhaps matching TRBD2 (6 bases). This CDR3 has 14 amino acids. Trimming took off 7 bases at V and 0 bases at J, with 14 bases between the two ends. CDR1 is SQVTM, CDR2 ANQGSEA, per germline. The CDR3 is CSGRLAISTDTQYF. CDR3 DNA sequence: TGCAGCGGTCGGCTAGCGATTAGCACAGATACGCAGTATTTT.

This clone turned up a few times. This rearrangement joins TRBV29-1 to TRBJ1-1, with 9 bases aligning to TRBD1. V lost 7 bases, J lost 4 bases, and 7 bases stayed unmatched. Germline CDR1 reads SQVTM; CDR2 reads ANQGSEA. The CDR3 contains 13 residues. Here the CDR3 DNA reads TGCAGCGCGGGGGACAGGGTAGGCACTGAAGCTTTCTTT. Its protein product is CSAGDRVGTEAFF.

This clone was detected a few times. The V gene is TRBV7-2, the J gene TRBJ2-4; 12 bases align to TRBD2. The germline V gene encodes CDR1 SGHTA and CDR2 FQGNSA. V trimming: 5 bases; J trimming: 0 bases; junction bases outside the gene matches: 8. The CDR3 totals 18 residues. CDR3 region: CASSLGLAGILAKNIQYF. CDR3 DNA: TGTGCCAGCAGCCTCGGACTAGCGGGGATTCTAGCCAAAAACATTCAGTACTTC.

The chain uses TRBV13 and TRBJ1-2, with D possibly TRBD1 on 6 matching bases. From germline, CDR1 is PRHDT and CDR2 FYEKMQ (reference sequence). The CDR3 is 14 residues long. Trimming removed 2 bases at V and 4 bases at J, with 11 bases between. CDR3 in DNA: TGTGCCAGCAGCTTACGGGGGGCTGGCTATGGCTACACCTTC. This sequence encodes CASSLRGAGYGYTF.

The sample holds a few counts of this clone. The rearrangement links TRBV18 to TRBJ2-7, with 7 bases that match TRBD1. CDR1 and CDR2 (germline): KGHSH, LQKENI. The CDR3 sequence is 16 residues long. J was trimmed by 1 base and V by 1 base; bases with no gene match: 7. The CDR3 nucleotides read TGTGCCAGCTCACCACGGGAGACAGGGCTATCCTACGAGCAGTACTTC. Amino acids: CASSPRETGLSYEQYF.

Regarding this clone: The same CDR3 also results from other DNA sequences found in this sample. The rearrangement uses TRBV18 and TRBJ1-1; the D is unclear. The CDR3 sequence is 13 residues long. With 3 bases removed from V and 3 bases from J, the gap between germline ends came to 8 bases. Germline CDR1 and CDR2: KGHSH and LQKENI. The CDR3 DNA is TGTGCCAGCTCACCTAGGAGGGACACTGAAGCTTTCTTT. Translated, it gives CASSPRRDTEAFF.

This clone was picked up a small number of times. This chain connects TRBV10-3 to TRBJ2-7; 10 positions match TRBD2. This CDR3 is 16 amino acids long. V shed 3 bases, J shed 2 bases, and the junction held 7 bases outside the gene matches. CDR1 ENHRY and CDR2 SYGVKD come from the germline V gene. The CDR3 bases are TGTGCCATCAGTGACCCAGGGACTAGCGTAACCTACGAGCAGTACTTC. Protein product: CAISDPGTSVTYEQYF.

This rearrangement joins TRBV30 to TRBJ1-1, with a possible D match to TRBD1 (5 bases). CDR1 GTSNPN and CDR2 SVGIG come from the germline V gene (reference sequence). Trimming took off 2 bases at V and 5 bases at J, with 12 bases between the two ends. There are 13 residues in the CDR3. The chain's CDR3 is CAWSWGVKTEAFF. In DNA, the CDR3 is TGTGCCTGGAGTTGGGGGGTCAAGACTGAAGCTTTCTTT.